The 8 T cell receptor beta chains below were found in one sample sequenced in a study of response to subunit inactivated influenza vaccine. TCRdb used MiXCR to reprocess the RT-PCR reads, holding one entry per CDR3 protein. The sample carries about 540,000 distinct CDR3 sequences, approximately 20% recorded once. In addition, the sample was reused for a study of T cells expressing NK-cell markers. In that study: Beta-chain TCR cDNA was generated via 5'RACE template switching with UMIs.

The material sequenced was CD4+ T cells sorted from PBMCs, taken 11 to 12 days after vaccination. The receptors were gathered from a man aged 50 to 60 who received an inactivated influenza vaccine.

The rearrangement uses TRBV20-1 and TRBJ2-3; TRBD2 matches 11 bases. CDR3 size: 20 residues. Looked up from germline, CDR1 is DFQATT and CDR2 is SNEGSKA (reference sequence). V was clipped by 1 base and J by 0 bases; unmatched bases: 15. As DNA, the CDR3 is TGCAGTGCTAGAGGGGGAGGGGAGACTAGCGGGATGTCTAGCACAGATACGCAGTATTTT. It yields the protein CSARGGGETSGMSSTDTQYF.

The J gene is TRBJ1-1, the V gene TRBV18, with 9 bases aligning to TRBD1. Unmatched junction bases numbered 11, after V lost 5 bases and J lost 7 bases. Per the germline V gene, CDR1 is KGHSH and CDR2 is LQKENI. There are 15 residues in the CDR3. In nucleotides, the CDR3 is TGTGCCAGCTCAACAGACAGGGGGGCTGGCCTTGAAGCTTTCTTT. Translating gives CASSTDRGAGLEAFF.

This chain connects TRBV6-2 or TRBV6-3 to TRBJ1-4; a weak D match, TRBD1 (5 bases). Looked up from germline, CDR1 is MNHEY and CDR2 is SVGEGT. This CDR3 comprises 14 residues. Trimming stripped 4 bases from V and 5 bases from J, with 11 bases between. The DNA of the CDR3 is TGTGCCAGCAGTTGGACAACAGGCAATGAAAAACTGTTTTTT. Protein: CASSWTTGNEKLFF.

The chain combines TRBV15 with TRBJ1-5, with D possibly TRBD1 on 5 matching bases. V lost 8 bases to trimming and J lost 6 bases, with 17 bases between them. CDR1 is LNHNV and CDR2 is YYDKDF in the germline V gene (reference sequence). The CDR3 has 14 residues. The CDR3 sequence: CATQTQGRSQPQHF. The CDR3 nucleotides read TGTGCCACCCAAACTCAGGGTAGGAGTCAGCCCCAGCATTTT. Full variable domain (outside the CDR3, taken from reference TRBV15 and TRBJ1-5): DAMVIQNPRYQVTQFGKPVTLSCSQTLNHNVMYWYQQKSSQAPKLLFHYYDKDFNNEADTPDNFQSRRPNTSFCFLDIRSPGLGDTAMYLCATQTQGRSQPQHFGDGTRLSIL.

This chain uses TRBV29-1 with TRBJ2-7, with 9 bases matching TRBD1. This CDR3 has 13 residues. Germline CDR1 SQVTM, CDR2 ANQGSEA. J gave up 5 bases and V 6 bases, and 8 bases lay outside the gene matches. CDR3 amino acids: CSVDPGQGNEQYF. In DNA form, the CDR3 reads TGCAGCGTAGATCCGGGACAGGGAAACGAGCAGTACTTC.

As concerns this clonotype: The junction shows a germline mismatch at one end, possibly a read error. The chain recombines TRBV30 with TRBJ1-1; D is uncertain. The V gene's germline CDR1 is GTSNPN and CDR2 SVGIG (reference sequence). This CDR3 is 13 amino acids long. The CDR3 nucleotides are TGTGCCTGGAGTGCGAACTTGGGCACTGAAGATTTCTTT. Amino acid sequence: CAWSANLGTEDFF. Together with reference TRBV30 and TRBJ1-1, the CDR3 gives the full variable domain: SQTIHQWPATLVQPVGSPLSLECTVEGTSNPNLYWYRQAAGRGLQLLFYSVGIGQISSEVPQNLSASRPQDRQFILSSKKLLLSDSGFYLCAWSANLGTEDFFGQGTRLTVV.

The rearrangement uses TRBV10-3 and TRBJ2-6; 8 positions agree with TRBD1. Looked up from germline, CDR1 is ENHRY and CDR2 is SYGVKD. The CDR3 has 17 amino acids. The trim removed 6 bases at V and 2 bases at J, leaving 9 bases unmatched. CDR3 loop: CAIRPDRGRPGANVLTF. The CDR3 bases are TGTGCCATCAGGCCCGACAGGGGCAGACCTGGGGCCAACGTCCTGACTTTC.

There are a few counts of this clonotype. The rearrangement uses TRBV6-2 or TRBV6-3 and TRBJ2-1, with 7 nucleotides matching TRBD2. V shed 6 bases and J 0 bases; nucleotides not matched to a gene: 17. CDR1 is MNHEY, CDR2 SVGEGT, per germline. The CDR3 spans 19 residues. CDR3 bases: TGTGCCAGCAGACCAACAACTAGCGTCGCCAGAAGCTCCTACAATGAGCAGTTCTTC. Residues: CASRPTTSVARSSYNEQFF.